This TCR beta chain comes out of a study of response to subunit inactivated influenza vaccine. TCRdb reprocessed the RT-PCR reads with MiXCR, giving one entry per CDR3 protein. Altogether about 650,000 distinct CDR3 sequences are present, 11% to 15% being singletons, with the ten largest covering 6% to 9.5%. Per the germline V gene, CDR1 is MNHEY and CDR2 is SVGAGI. The CDR3 contains 18 residues. V lost 4 bases and J lost 1; bases outside the gene matches: 13. This clonotype was seen only a few times. The sample consisted of PBMCs from blood, taken approximately 15 days before vaccination. The sequence was collected from a man aged 50 to 60 who received an inactivated influenza vaccine. The chain recombines TRBV6-5 with TRBJ2-3; 8 bases line up with TRBD2. CDR3 sequence reads: CASSSFLGTSGRTDTQYF. The CDR3 DNA follows: TGTGCCAGCAGTTCCTTCTTAGGTACTAGCGGCCGCACAGATACGCAGTATTTT.